This T cell receptor beta chain is drawn from a study of T-cell memory formation after mild COVID-19. In the study overall: In these data, TCR clusters were largely donor specific.

TCRdb re-analysed the 5' RACE reads in MiXCR, keeping a single row per CDR3 protein. The sample lists about 410,000 distinct CDR3 sequences; about 25% were seen once. This clonotype was seen more than once but under ten times. The V gene lost 4 bases and the J gene lost 12 bases, with 25 bases spanning the gap. The germline V gene has CDR1 SQVTM and CDR2 ANQGSEA. The CDR3 covers 15 residues. The sequencing input was PBMCs or a T cell subset sorted from them (not recorded which). This chain connects TRBV29-1 to TRBJ2-1, with D possibly being TRBD1 (5 bases). The TCR comes from an adult woman who had mild COVID-19 (a few samples of this study predate the infection). Cell type and time point are not known. CDR3 nucleotides: TGCAGCGTTGTTGGTGACAAGGACATTTCCAGTGGGCAGTTCTTC. Its translation: CSVVGDKDISSGQFF.